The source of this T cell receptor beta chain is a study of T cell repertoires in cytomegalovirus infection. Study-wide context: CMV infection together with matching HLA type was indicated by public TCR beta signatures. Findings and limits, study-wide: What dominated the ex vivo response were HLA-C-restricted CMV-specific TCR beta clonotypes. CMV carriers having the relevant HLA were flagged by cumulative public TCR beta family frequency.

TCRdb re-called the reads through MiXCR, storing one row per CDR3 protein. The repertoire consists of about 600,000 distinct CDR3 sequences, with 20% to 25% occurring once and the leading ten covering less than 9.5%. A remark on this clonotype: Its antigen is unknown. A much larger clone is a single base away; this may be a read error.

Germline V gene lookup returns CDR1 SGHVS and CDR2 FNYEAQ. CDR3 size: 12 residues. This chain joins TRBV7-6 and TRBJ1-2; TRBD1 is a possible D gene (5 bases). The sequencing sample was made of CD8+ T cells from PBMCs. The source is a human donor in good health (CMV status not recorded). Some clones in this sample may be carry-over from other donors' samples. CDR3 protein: CANSFQGGGYTF. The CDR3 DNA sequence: TGTGCCAACAGCTTTCAGGGCGGTGGCTACACCTTC.